This T cell receptor beta chain was sequenced in a study of cytomegalovirus exposure and HLA in healthy donors. CDR3 length: 14 residues. Deletions cut 5 bases from V and 2 bases from J, with 12 bases between. Germline V gene sequence: CDR1 MNHNS, CDR2 SASEGT. As to this clone: Antigen specificity is unknown.

Study observations and caveats: Likely technical artifact: a cluster of highly shared sequence variants. Fewer N-insertions than the roughly 670-donor mean were reportedly shown by an Asian-associated ancestry cluster in a later analysis. In a later analysis, at a false discovery rate of 0.05, roughly 16,000 TCR beta sequences matched HLA alleles. The study listed 164 cytomegalovirus-associated TCR beta chains.

Primers: 60 Vbeta forward and 13 Jbeta reverse. Profiled with immunoSEQ multiplex PCR; TCRdb holds only in-frame clones, not every one. The sample totals approximately 110,000 clones; its top ten clones hold 3% to 4.5%. The V call is TRBV6-1, the J call TRBJ2-5; D call uncertain. The specimen sequenced was PBMCs. The receptor's source is a man aged 30 to 39 in good health and CMV-seronegative. The CDR3: CASSLETVQETQYF. The CDR3 bases are TGTGCCAGCAGTTTGGAAACAGTACAAGAGACCCAGTACTTC.